These 27 T cell receptor beta chains were all obtained from the same sample, sequenced in a study of T cells after yellow fever vaccination. TCRdb reprocessed the 5' RACE reads via MiXCR and lists one record per CDR3 protein. The top ten hold 14% of the sample, which has 550,000 or so distinct CDR3 sequences, 15% to 20% seen once. The sequenced sample was PBMCs, obtained 15 days after the yellow fever booster vaccination. The receptor source for this set is a man aged 30-40 years who received the YFV17D yellow fever vaccine.

V usage is TRBV3-1 and J usage is TRBJ2-1, with TRBD2 matching 9 bases. J was trimmed by 8 bases and V by 5 bases; bases with no gene match: 10. The length of the CDR3 is 15 residues. Germline V lookup: CDR1 LGHDT, CDR2 YNNKEL (reference sequence). CDR3 amino acids: CASSYGTSIIDEQFF. The CDR3 DNA sequence: TGTGCCAGCAGCTACGGGACTAGCATCATCGATGAGCAGTTCTTC.

This chain connects TRBV11-2 to TRBJ2-3, with 7 nucleotides matching TRBD1. With 5 bases clipped from V and 2 bases from J, the junction kept 13 bases outside the gene matches. Germline-derived CDR1 and CDR2 are SGHAT and FQNNGV. CDR3 length equals 17 residues. CDR3 bases: TGTGCCAGCAGCCCAAGATCTACAGGGGCCTCCACAGATACGCAGTATTTT. This gives the protein CASSPRSTGASTDTQYF.

This clonotype was recorded a few times. V gene TRBV20-1 combines with J gene TRBJ2-1; 9 bases are shared with TRBD2. The germline gives CDR1 DFQATT, CDR2 SNEGSKA (reference sequence). J lost 4 bases, V lost 8 bases, and 12 bases had no gene match. This CDR3 comprises 15 residues. In DNA, the CDR3 is TGCAGTACTCTTCTTAGCGGGAGCGTTTACAATGAGCAGTTCTTC. This encodes CSTLLSGSVYNEQFF.

A few counts support this clonotype. This chain links TRBV12-3 or TRBV12-4 with TRBJ2-1; D is tentatively TRBD1 or TRBD2 (5 bases each). Trimming removed 6 bases at V and 0 bases at J, with 9 bases between. This CDR3 has 14 amino acids. For the CDR3, the DNA is TGTGCCAGCAGCCCCGGGACCTCCTACAATGAGCAGTTCTTC. It is translated as CASSPGTSYNEQFF.

This clonotype turned up a few times. DNA for the CDR3: TGTGCCAGCAGCCAAGGGGTTCATGGCTACACCTTC. Encoded protein: CASSQGVHGYTF. The V call is TRBV3-1, the J call TRBJ1-2; no definite D call. Looked up from germline, CDR1 is LGHDT and CDR2 is YNNKEL (reference sequence). Trimming removed 1 base at V and 6 bases at J, with 6 bases between. This CDR3 contains 12 residues.

Ten or more counts support this clonotype. The chain has TRBV12-3 or TRBV12-4 and TRBJ1-1; unclear D gene. The V gene lost 3 bases and the J gene lost 1 base, with 12 bases spanning the gap. CDR3 length: 15 amino acids. CDR3 region: CASSLEIRANTEAFF. DNA of the CDR3: TGTGCCAGCAGTTTGGAGATAAGAGCGAACACTGAAGCTTTCTTT.

V gene TRBV20-1 combines with J gene TRBJ2-2; D perhaps matches TRBD2 (6 bases). The V gene lost 5 bases and the J gene lost 3 bases, with 13 bases spanning the gap. Germline CDR1 is DFQATT and CDR2 is SNEGSKA (reference sequence). The length of the CDR3 is 14 residues. The DNA for the CDR3 is TGCAGTGCTGGGGGGACGGCGGACACCGGGGAGCTGTTTTTT. Amino acid sequence: CSAGGTADTGELFF.

Only a few counts were recorded for this clonotype. The gene calls are TRBV7-2 and TRBJ2-7; perhaps TRBD1 as D (5 bases). The germline V and J ends were trimmed by 8 bases and 5 bases, with 22 bases remaining between them. This CDR3 spans 15 amino acids. Germline V gene data show CDR1 as SGHTA and CDR2 as FQGNSA. The CDR3 here is CASSPMGPGSHEQYF. For the CDR3, the DNA is TGTGCCAGCTCGCCGATGGGGCCGGGTTCCCACGAGCAGTACTTC.

The chain carries TRBV25-1 and TRBJ1-5; 7 bases align to TRBD1. The CDR3 is 14 amino acids. Per the germline V gene, CDR1 is MGHDK and CDR2 is SYGVNS. J lost 3 bases, V lost 4 bases, and 3 bases had no gene match. This chain's CDR3 is CASSGDRINQPQHF. CDR3 nucleotides: TGTGCCAGCAGTGGGGACAGAATCAATCAGCCCCAGCATTTT.

The V call is TRBV27, the J call TRBJ2-5; 8 bases match TRBD1. The CDR3 totals 14 residues. Germline CDR1 and CDR2: MNHEY and SMNVEV (reference sequence). Trimming took 6 bases from V and 5 from J; bases not matched to a gene: 8. The CDR3 region is CASSEDRVHETQYF. CDR3 DNA sequence: TGTGCCAGCAGCGAGGACAGGGTCCATGAGACCCAGTACTTC.

The chain couples TRBV28 to TRBJ2-3; D is unresolved. V gave up 3 bases and J gave up 0 bases, with 13 bases separating them. The CDR3 runs to 16 residues. Germline CDR1 MDHEN, CDR2 SYDVKM. DNA of the CDR3: TGTGCCAGCAGTTTCCTTACCTACACTAGCACAGATACGCAGTATTTT. Amino acid sequence: CASSFLTYTSTDTQYF. Variable domain in full (rest from reference TRBV28 and TRBJ2-3): DVKVTQSSRYLVKRTGEKVFLECVQDMDHENMFWYRQDPGLGLRLIYFSYDVKMKEKGDIPEGYSVSREKKERFSLILESASTNQTSMYLCASSFLTYTSTDTQYFGPGTRLTVL.

The chain uses TRBV10-3 and TRBJ2-5, with D possibly being TRBD1 (5 bases). The CDR3 consists of 14 residues. Deletions cut 3 bases from V and 1 base from J, with 9 bases between. Germline CDR1 is ENHRY and CDR2 is SYGVKD. CDR3 loop: CAISDDSGQETQYF. In DNA, the CDR3 is TGTGCCATCAGTGACGACAGTGGCCAAGAGACCCAGTACTTC.

Only a few counts were recorded for this clonotype. The V call is TRBV6-5, the J call TRBJ2-7, with D unclear. Trimming pared 0 bases from V and 3 bases from J, leaving 9 bases between. This CDR3 comprises 14 residues. Germline V gives CDR1 MNHEY, CDR2 SVGAGI. CDR3 sequence (DNA): TGTGCCAGCAGTTACTCGACCCTTTTCTACGAGCAGTACTTC. Protein sequence: CASSYSTLFYEQYF.

The chain combines TRBV6-2 or TRBV6-3 with TRBJ2-1; no reliable D call. CDR3 length: 15 amino acids. The V gene's germline CDR1 is MNHEY and CDR2 SVGEGT. With 5 bases removed from V and 7 bases from J, the gap between germline ends came to 18 bases. This CDR3 is CASSETDLGYNEQFF. The CDR3 coding sequence is TGTGCCAGCAGTGAGACCGACTTGGGGTATAATGAGCAGTTCTTC.

The chain uses TRBV15 and TRBJ2-1, with D uncertain. The germline gives CDR1 LNHNV, CDR2 YYDKDF (reference sequence). Deletions cut 5 bases from V and 5 bases from J, with 13 bases between. The CDR3 contains 14 residues. The CDR3 DNA is TGTGCCACCAGCGGCCTCCTTCTTAACAATGAGCAGTTCTTC. Residues: CATSGLLLNNEQFF.

Here the CDR3 DNA reads TGTGCCAGCAGCCCCGTCAGCCGTGAAGCTTTCTTT. This codes for CASSPVSREAFF. The rearrangement joins TRBV12-3 or TRBV12-4 to TRBJ1-1, with unresolved D. The CDR3 length is 12 residues. V was shortened by 6 bases and J by 7 bases, with 12 bases between the two germline ends.

This clonotype was seen a handful of times. This chain connects TRBV5-1 to TRBJ2-7; TRBD2 might be the D (5 bases). Germline V gene sequence: CDR1 SGHRS, CDR2 YFSETQ. This CDR3 is built from 13 residues. Trimming removed 1 base from V and 7 bases from J, with 12 bases in between. CDR3 bases: TGCGCCAGCAGCTTGATAACCCGAGGGGAGCAGTACTTC. This encodes CASSLITRGEQYF.

The rearrangement uses TRBV18 and TRBJ2-5, with 10 bases aligning to TRBD2. V lost 4 bases to trimming and J lost 1 base; unmatched junction nucleotides: 9. Per the germline V gene, CDR1 is KGHSH and CDR2 is LQKENI. The CDR3 runs to 17 residues. The CDR3 DNA is TGTGCCAGCTCACAACTAGCGGGAAGGCCCCTCCAAGAGACCCAGTACTTC. Protein: CASSQLAGRPLQETQYF.

The rearrangement links TRBV12-3 or TRBV12-4 to TRBJ1-3; D remains unclear. This CDR3 is 11 amino acids long. V lost 3 bases and J lost 8, with 5 bases in between. CDR3 amino acids: CASSFSDTIYF. DNA of the CDR3: TGTGCCAGCAGTTTCAGCGACACCATATATTTT.

This clonotype occurred a few times. DNA of the CDR3: TGTGCCAGCGGATCCTCGGTGGCGGGGGGCCAGTACTTC. It is translated as CASGSSVAGGQYF. The chain combines TRBV3-1 with TRBJ2-5; 8 positions agree with TRBD2. Germline values: CDR1 LGHDT, CDR2 YNNKEL (reference sequence). V gave up 8 bases and J gave up 10 bases; unmatched junction bases: 12. CDR3 length: 13 amino acids.

This chain uses TRBV7-2 with TRBJ2-3; 7 bases align to TRBD2. Losses at the gene ends were 2 bases for V and 5 bases for J; bases not matched to a gene: 7. CDR1 is SGHTA, CDR2 FQGNSA, per germline. The CDR3 is 15 residues long. The CDR3 nucleotides are TGTGCCAGCAGCTTATTGGGCGGGAGTGGAGATACGCAGTATTTT. Translated: CASSLLGGSGDTQYF.

The chain is built from TRBV29-1 and TRBJ2-5; D gene ambiguous. From germline, CDR1 is SQVTM and CDR2 ANQGSEA. The germline V and J ends were trimmed by 4 bases and 1 base, with 13 bases remaining between them. The CDR3 length is 14 residues. The CDR3 loop is CSVGPPTSQETQYF. The CDR3 nucleotides read TGCAGCGTTGGGCCCCCGACCAGCCAAGAGACCCAGTACTTC.

This clonotype was observed a few times. The V gene is TRBV29-1, the J gene TRBJ1-1, with D uncertain. Germline V lookup: CDR1 SQVTM, CDR2 ANQGSEA. CDR3 size: 10 residues. V was shortened by 6 bases and J by 7 bases, with 9 bases between the two germline ends. CDR3 protein: CSVLDYEAFF. In nucleotides, the CDR3 is TGCAGCGTCCTCGACTATGAAGCTTTCTTT.

This clonotype was seen a handful of times. V and J are TRBV9 and TRBJ2-3; no reliable D call. The germline V gene encodes CDR1 SGDLS and CDR2 YYNGEE. The ends were cut back, 0 bases at V and 2 bases at J, with 10 bases in the middle. The CDR3 runs 15 residues. CDR3 loop: CASSVGTTHTDTQYF. CDR3 DNA sequence: TGTGCCAGCAGCGTAGGTACTACCCACACAGATACGCAGTATTTT.

A few counts support this clonotype. The chain is built from TRBV5-4 and TRBJ2-5; TRBD1 matches at 7 bases. CDR3 length: 15 residues. Germline V gene data show CDR1 as SGHNT and CDR2 as YYREEE (reference sequence). J gave up 2 bases and V 4 bases, and 8 bases lay outside the gene matches. DNA of the CDR3: TGTGCCAGCAGCCCAGGAAGGGGACAGCAAGAGACCCAGTACTTC. This codes for CASSPGRGQQETQYF.

The chain employs TRBV7-2 and TRBJ1-5; tentatively, D is TRBD1 (5 bases). Trimming took 2 bases from V and 3 from J, leaving 8 bases between them. CDR1 SGHTA and CDR2 FQGNSA come from the germline V gene. The CDR3 loop spans 14 amino acids. The CDR3 is CASSLSGLNQPQHF. CDR3 in DNA: TGTGCCAGCAGCTTATCAGGGCTCAATCAGCCCCAGCATTTT.

This clonotype was seen only a few times. V gene TRBV4-1 combines with J gene TRBJ2-7; maybe TRBD1 (6 bases). CDR1 MGHRA and CDR2 YSYEKL come from the germline V gene. V lost 4 bases, J lost 5 bases, and 12 bases lay in between. The CDR3 runs to 13 residues. The CDR3: CASSPGPGDEQYF. DNA for the CDR3: TGCGCCAGCAGCCCGGGGCCAGGGGACGAGCAGTACTTC.